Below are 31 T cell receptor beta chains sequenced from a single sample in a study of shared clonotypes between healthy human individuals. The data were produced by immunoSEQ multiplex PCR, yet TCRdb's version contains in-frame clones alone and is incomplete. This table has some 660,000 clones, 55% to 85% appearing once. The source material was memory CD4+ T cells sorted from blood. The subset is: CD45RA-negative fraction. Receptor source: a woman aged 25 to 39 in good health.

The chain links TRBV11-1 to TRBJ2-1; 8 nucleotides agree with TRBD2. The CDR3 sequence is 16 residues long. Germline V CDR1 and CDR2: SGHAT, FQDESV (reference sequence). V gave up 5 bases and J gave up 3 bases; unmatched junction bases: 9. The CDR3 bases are TGTGCCAGCAGCCCACTCCGCGGGAGGCTCTACAATGAGCAGTTCTTC. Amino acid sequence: CASSPLRGRLYNEQFF.

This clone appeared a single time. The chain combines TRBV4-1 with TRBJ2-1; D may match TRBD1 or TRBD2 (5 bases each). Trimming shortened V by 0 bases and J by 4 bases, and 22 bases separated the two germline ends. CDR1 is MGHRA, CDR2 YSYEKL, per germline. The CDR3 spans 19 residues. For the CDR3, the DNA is TGCGCCAGCAGCCAAGAGCCAAAACCTCCGGGACGGAGATACAATGAGCAGTTCTTC. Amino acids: CASSQEPKPPGRRYNEQFF.

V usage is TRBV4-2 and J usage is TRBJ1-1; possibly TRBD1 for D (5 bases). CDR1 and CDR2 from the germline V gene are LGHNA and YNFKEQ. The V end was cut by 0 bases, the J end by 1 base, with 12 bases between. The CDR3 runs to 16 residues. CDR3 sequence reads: CASSQDGRTTNTEAFF. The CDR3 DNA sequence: TGTGCCAGCAGCCAAGACGGTCGGACAACGAACACTGAAGCTTTCTTT.

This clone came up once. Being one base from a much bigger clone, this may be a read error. CDR3 nucleotides: TGTGCCAGCAGCTCCGGACAGGGTAATCAGCCCCAGCATTTT. It translates to CASSSGQGNQPQHF. V is TRBV7-9 and J is TRBJ1-5, with 8 nucleotides matching TRBD1. The CDR3 sequence is 14 residues long. With 4 bases clipped from V and 4 bases from J, the junction kept 3 bases outside the gene matches. The germline V gene encodes CDR1 SEHNR and CDR2 FQNEAQ (reference sequence).

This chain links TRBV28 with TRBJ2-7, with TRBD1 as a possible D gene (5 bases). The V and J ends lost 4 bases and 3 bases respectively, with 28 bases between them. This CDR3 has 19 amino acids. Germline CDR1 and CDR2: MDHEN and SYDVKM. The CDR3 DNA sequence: TGTGCCAGCAGTTCCATAAACCCGACCAGGGAATTTAGAGGCTACGAGCAGTACTTC. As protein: CASSSINPTREFRGYEQYF.

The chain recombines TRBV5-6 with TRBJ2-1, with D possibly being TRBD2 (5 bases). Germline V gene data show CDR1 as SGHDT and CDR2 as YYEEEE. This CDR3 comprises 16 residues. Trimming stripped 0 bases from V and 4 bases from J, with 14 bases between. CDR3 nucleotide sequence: TGTGCCAGCAGCTTGGCGGGGTCCCCCCGTTACAATGAGCAGTTCTTC. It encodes CASSLAGSPRYNEQFF.

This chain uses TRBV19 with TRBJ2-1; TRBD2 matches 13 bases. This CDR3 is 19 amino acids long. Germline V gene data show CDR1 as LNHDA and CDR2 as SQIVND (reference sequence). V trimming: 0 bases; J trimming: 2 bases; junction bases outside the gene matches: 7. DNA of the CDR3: TGTGCCAGTAGTATAGAACTAGCGGGAGGGCGAGGGGCCTACAATGAGCAGTTCTTC. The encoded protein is CASSIELAGGRGAYNEQFF.

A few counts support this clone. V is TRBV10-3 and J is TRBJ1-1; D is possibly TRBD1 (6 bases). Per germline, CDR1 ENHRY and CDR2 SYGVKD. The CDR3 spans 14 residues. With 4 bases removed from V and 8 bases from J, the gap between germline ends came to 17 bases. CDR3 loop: CAISGTGTFPEAFF. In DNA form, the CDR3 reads TGTGCCATCAGTGGTACCGGGACATTCCCCGAAGCTTTCTTT.

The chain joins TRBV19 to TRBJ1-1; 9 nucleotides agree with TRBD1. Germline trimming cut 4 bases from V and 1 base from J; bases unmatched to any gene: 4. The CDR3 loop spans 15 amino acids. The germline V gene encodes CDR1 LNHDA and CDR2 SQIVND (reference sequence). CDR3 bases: TGTGCCAGTAGTAGCCGGGGACAGGGGAACACTGAAGCTTTCTTT. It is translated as CASSSRGQGNTEAFF.

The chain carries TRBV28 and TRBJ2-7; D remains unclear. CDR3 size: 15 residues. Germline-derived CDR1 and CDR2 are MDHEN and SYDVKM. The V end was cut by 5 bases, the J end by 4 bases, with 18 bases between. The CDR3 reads CASSIPTQPWYEQYF. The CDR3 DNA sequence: TGTGCCAGCAGTATACCGACACAGCCCTGGTACGAGCAGTACTTC.

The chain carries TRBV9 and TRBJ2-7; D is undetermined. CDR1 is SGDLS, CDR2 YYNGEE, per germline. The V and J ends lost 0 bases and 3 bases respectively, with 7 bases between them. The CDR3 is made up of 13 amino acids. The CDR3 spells CASSVDMGYEQYF. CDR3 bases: TGTGCCAGCAGCGTAGATATGGGCTACGAGCAGTACTTC.

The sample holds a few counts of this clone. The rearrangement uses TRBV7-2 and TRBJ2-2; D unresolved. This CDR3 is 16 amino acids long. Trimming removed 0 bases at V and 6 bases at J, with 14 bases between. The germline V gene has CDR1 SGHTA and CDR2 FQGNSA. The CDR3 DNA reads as TGTGCCAGCAGCTTAGCTAATAGTTTCGCTTCCGGGGAGCTGTTTTTT. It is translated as CASSLANSFASGELFF.

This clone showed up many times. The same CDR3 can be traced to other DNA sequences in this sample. DNA for the CDR3: TGTGCCAGCAGCCTCAACAGGGGGCAAGAGACCCAGTACTTC. Translation gives CASSLNRGQETQYF. This chain uses TRBV11-2 with TRBJ2-5, with 8 bases that match TRBD1. The germline V gene has CDR1 SGHAT and CDR2 FQNNGV. This CDR3 contains 14 residues. V lost 5 bases to trimming and J lost 2 bases; unmatched junction nucleotides: 4.

The CDR3 is CASSPGLRVITEAFF. For the CDR3, the DNA is TGTGCCAGCAGTCCAGGACTCCGGGTGATCACTGAAGCTTTCTTT. V and J are TRBV28 and TRBJ1-1; D remains ambiguous. The CDR3 is made up of 15 amino acids. Germline lookup yields CDR1 MDHEN and CDR2 SYDVKM. Trimming left V 5 bases short and J 4 bases short, with 17 bases between.

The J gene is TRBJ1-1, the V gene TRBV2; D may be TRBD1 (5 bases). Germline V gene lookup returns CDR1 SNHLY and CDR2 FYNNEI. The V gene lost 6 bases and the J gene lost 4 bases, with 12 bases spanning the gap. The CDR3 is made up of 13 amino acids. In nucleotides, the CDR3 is TGTGCCAGCAGCGGGGGGGACGGCACTGAAGCTTTCTTT. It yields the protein CASSGGDGTEAFF.

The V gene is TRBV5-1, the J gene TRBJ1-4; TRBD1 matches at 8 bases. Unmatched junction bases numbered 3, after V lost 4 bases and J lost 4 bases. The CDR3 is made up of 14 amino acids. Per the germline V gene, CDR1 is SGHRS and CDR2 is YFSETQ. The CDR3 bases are TGCGCCAGCAGCCCGGGACAGGATAATGAAAAACTGTTTTTT. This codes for CASSPGQDNEKLFF. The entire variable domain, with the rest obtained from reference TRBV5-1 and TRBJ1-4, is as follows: KAGVTQTPRYLIKTRGQQVTLSCSPISGHRSVSWYQQTPGQGLQFLFEYFSETQRNKGNFPGRFSGRQFSNSRSEMNVSTLELGDSALYLCASSPGQDNEKLFFGSGTQLSVL.

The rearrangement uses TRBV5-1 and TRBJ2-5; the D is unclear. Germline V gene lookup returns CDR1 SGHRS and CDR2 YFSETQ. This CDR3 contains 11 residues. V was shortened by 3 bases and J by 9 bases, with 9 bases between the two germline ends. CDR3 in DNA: TGCGCCAGCAGCTCGGAAGGTGCCCAGTACTTC. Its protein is CASSSEGAQYF.

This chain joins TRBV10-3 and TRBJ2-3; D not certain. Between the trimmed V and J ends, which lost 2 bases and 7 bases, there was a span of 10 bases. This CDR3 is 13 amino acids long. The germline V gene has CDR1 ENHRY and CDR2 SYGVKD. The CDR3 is CAISESSGNTQYF. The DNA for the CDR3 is TGTGCCATCAGTGAGAGCTCGGGTAATACGCAGTATTTT.

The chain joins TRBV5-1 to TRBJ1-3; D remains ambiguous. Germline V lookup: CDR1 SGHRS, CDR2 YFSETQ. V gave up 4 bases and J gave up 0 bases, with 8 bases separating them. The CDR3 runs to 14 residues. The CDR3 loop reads CASSPGSSGNTIYF. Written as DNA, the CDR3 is TGCGCCAGCAGCCCGGGGAGCTCTGGAAACACCATATATTTT.

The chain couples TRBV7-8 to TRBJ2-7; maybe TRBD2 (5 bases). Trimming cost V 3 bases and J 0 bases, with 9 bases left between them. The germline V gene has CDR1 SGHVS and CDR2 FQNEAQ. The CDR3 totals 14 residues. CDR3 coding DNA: TGTGCCAGCAGCTTGAGGGCTCCCTCCTACGAGCAGTACTTC. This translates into CASSLRAPSYEQYF.

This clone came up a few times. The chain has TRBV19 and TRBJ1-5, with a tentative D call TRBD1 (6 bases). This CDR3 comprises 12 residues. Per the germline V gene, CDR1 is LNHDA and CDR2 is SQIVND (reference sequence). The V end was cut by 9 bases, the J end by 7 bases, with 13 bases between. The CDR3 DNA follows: TGTGCCAGCGTACAAGGGGGGCAGCCCCAGCATTTT. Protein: CASVQGGQPQHF.

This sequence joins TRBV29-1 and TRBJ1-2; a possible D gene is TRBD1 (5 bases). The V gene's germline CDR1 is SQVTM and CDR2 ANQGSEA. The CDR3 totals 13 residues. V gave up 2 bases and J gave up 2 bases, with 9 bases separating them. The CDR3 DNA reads TGCAGCGTTGAACGGGGGACGAACTATGGCTACACCTTC. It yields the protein CSVERGTNYGYTF.

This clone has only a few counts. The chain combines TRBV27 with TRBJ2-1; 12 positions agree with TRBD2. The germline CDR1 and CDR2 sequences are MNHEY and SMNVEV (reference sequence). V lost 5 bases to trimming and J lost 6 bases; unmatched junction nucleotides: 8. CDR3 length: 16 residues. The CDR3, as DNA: TGTGCCAGCAGTCCCCAGGGACTAGCGGGCAGCAATGAGCAGTTCTTC. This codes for CASSPQGLAGSNEQFF.

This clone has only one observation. The CDR3 nucleotides read TGTGCCAGCAGTGAAATTAGGGCAGGCGCAAAGCCCCAGCATTTT. Translated: CASSEIRAGAKPQHF. The chain couples TRBV6-1 to TRBJ1-5; D call uncertain. The CDR3 is 15 residues long. With 2 bases removed from V and 8 bases from J, the gap between germline ends came to 16 bases. Germline values: CDR1 MNHNS, CDR2 SASEGT.

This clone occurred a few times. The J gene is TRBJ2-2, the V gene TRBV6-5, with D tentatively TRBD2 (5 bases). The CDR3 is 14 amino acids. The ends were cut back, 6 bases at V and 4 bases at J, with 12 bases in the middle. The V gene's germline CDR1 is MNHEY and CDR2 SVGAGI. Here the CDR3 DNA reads TGTGCCAGCAGCTCCGGGATTCTCACCGGGGAGCTGTTTTTT. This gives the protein CASSSGILTGELFF.

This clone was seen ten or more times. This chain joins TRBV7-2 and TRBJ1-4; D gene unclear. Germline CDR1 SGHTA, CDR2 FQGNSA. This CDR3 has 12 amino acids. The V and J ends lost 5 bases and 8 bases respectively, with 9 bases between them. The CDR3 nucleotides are TGTGCCAGCAGCCGCATGAGAGAAAAACTGTTTTTT. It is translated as CASSRMREKLFF.

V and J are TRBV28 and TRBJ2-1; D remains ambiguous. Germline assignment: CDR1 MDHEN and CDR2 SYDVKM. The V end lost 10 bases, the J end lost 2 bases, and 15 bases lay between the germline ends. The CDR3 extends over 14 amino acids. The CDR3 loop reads CATITAAAYNEQFF. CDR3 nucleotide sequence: TGTGCCACCATAACCGCGGCTGCCTACAATGAGCAGTTCTTC.

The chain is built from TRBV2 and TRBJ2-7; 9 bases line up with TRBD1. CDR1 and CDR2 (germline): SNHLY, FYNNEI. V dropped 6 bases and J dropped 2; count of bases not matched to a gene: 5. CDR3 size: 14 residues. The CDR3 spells CASRVDRGAYEQYF. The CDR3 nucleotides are TGTGCCAGCAGAGTTGACAGGGGGGCCTACGAGCAGTACTTC.

The CDR3 region is CAWSVLGGVVDEQYF. In nucleotides, the CDR3 is TGTGCCTGGAGTGTACTGGGAGGAGTAGTCGACGAGCAGTACTTC. V is TRBV30 and J is TRBJ2-7, with a tentative D call TRBD2 (6 bases). CDR3 size: 15 residues. V dropped 0 bases and J dropped 5 bases, with 17 bases sitting between them. CDR1 and CDR2 (germline): GTSNPN, SVGIG (reference sequence).

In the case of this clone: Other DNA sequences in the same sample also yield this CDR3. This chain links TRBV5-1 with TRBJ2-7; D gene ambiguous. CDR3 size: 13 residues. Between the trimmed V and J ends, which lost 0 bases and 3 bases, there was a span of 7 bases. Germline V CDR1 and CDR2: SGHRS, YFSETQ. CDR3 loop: CASSLGLNYEQYF. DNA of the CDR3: TGCGCCAGCAGCTTGGGACTTAACTACGAGCAGTACTTC.

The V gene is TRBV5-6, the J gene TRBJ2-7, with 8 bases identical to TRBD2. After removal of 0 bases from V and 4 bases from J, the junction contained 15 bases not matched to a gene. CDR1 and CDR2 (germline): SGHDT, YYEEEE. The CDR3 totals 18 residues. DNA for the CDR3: TGTGCCAGCAGCTTGGGCCCGCCAGGTTCCGGGACTAGTTACGAGCAGTACTTC. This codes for CASSLGPPGSGTSYEQYF.